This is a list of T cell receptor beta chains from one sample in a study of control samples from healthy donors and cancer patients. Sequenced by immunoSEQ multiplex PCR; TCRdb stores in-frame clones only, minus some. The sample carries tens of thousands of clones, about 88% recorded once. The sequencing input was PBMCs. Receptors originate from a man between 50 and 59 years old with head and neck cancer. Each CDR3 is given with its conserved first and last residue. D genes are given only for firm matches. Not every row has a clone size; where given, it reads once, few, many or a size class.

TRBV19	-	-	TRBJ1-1	TGTGCCAGTAGTATCCCGCCGGAGGGGAACACTGAAGCTTTCTTT	CASSIPPEGNTEAFF
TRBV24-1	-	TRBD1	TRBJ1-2	TGTGCCACCAGTGACCCTAAACAGGGGAACTATGGCTACACCTTC	CATSDPKQGNYGYTF
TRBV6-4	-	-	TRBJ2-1	TGTGCCAGCTCCCCCGGCCCTTACTACAATGAGCAGTTCTTC	CASSPGPYYNEQFF
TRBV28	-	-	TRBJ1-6	TGTGCCAGCAGTTGGGAGCGGACAGCTAGGAGCTCACCCCTCCACTTT	CASSWERTARSSPLHF
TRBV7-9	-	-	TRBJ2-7	TGTGCCAGCAGCTACCCCGAACAAAGCTCCTACGAGCAGTACTTC	CASSYPEQSSYEQYF
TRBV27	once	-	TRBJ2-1	TGTGCCAGCAGTTTAGTGACAGCTCGGAACTCCTACAATGAGCAGTTCTTC	CASSLVTARNSYNEQFF
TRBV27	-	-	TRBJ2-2	TGTGCCAGCAGTCTCCAGACAGGCAACACCGGGGAGCTGTTTTTT	CASSLQTGNTGELFF
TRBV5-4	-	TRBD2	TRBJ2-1	TGTGCCAGCAGCTTGGAGCGGGGTACTTTGTTCTTC	CASSLERGTLFF
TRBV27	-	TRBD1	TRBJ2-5	TGTGCCAGCCTGGACAGGGGGCTAGAGACCCAGTACTTC	CASLDRGLETQYF
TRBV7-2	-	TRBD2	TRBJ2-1	TGTGCCAGCAGCTTAGGGGACTACTCCTACAATGAGCAGTTCTTC	CASSLGDYSYNEQFF
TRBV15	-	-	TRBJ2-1	TGTGCCACCAGCCGGGCTCGCAATGAGCAGTTCTTC	CATSRARNEQFF
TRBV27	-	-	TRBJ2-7	TGTGCCAGCAGTTTCGCAGGTGGTGGCTGGTACGAGCAGTACTTC	CASSFAGGGWYEQYF
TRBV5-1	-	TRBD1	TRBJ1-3	TGCGCCAGCAGGAGACAGGGAGACTCTGGAAACACCATATATTTT	CASRRQGDSGNTIYF
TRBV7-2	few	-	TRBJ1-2	TGTGCCAGCAGCTTAGCTGGCAGCCCAGCATATGGCTACACCTTC	CASSLAGSPAYGYTF
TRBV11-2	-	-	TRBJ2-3	TGTGCCAGCAGCTTTGAAGCAGATACGCAGTATTTT	CASSFEADTQYF
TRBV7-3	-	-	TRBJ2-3	TGTGCCAGCAGCCCTCGTGGGGAGGAGACAGATACGCAGTATTTT	CASSPRGEETDTQYF
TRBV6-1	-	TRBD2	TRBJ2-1	TGTGCCAGCAGTGAATGGCCTAGCGGGAGAAATGAGCAGTTCTTC	CASSEWPSGRNEQFF
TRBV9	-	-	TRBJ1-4	TGTGCCAGCAGCGTAGAAGGGACTAATGAAAAACTGTTTTTT	CASSVEGTNEKLFF
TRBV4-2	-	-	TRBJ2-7	TGTGCCAGCAGCCAAGGGGAAGCGTCGGGGTACGAGCAGTACTTC	CASSQGEASGYEQYF
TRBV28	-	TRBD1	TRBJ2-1	TGTGCCAGCAGACCCCTGGACAGGGGAGGCAATGAGCAGTTCTTC	CASRPLDRGGNEQFF
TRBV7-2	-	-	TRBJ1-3	TGTGCCAGCAGTACTAACTCTGGCCGGGGGAACACCATATATTTT	CASSTNSGRGNTIYF
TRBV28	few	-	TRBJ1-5	TGTGCCAGCAGCTCAATGAAGCCCCAGCATTTT	CASSSMKPQHF
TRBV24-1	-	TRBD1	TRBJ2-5	TGTGCCACCAGTGACGATTCGGGACAGCAAGAGACCCAGTACTTC	CATSDDSGQQETQYF
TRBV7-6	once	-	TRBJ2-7	TGTGCCAGCAGCTTAGGAAACCGGGACTCCTCCTACGAGCAGTACTTC	CASSLGNRDSSYEQYF
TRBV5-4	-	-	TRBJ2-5	TGTGCCAGCAGCTTGGTCGGAGCGAGGGGGAAGGAGACCCAGTACTTC	CASSLVGARGKETQYF
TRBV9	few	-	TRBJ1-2	-	CASSPSYISAGRGFYGYTF
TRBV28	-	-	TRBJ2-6	TGTGCCAGCAGTCCCCTGCCTCCTGGGGCCAACGTCCTGACTTTC	CASSPLPPGANVLTF
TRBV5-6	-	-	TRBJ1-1	TGTGCCAGCAGCCCAACATTCGAAGGGCGCGGTCTAGACACTGAAGCTTTCTTT	CASSPTFEGRGLDTEAFF
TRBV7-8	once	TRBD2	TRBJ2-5	TGTGCCAGCAGCTTGGGGGGGTTTGTCCAAGAGACCCAGTACTTC	CASSLGGFVQETQYF
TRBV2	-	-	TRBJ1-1	TGTGCCAGCAGTGAAACGCGCAGTAACACTGAAGCTTTCTTT	CASSETRSNTEAFF
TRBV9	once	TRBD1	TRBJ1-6	TGTGCCAGCAGCGCAGGGGGCAGGTATAATTCACCCCTCCACTTT	CASSAGGRYNSPLHF
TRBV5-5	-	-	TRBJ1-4	TGTGCCAGCAGCCCGACAGGAACTTCACTGTTTTTT	CASSPTGTSLFF
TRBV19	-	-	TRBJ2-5	TGTGCCACCTCACAGGGCGTGGAGACCCAGTACTTC	CATSQGVETQYF
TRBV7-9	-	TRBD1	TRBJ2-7	TGTGCCAGCAGAACCGGGACAGGGGGCGCCCTTCAGTGG	CASRTGTGGALQW
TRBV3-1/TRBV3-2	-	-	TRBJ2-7	TGTGCCAGCAGCCCAAAGGAGGGCTTTCGGGGGGCACGATACTACGAGCAGTACTTC	CASSPKEGFRGARYYEQYF
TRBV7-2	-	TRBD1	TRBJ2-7	TGTGCCAGCAGCACATACAGGGGCTCCTACGAGCAGTACTTC	CASSTYRGSYEQYF
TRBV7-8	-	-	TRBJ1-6	TGTGCCAGCAGCTTGGGGGTAGGGTCACCCCTCCACTTT	CASSLGVGSPLHF
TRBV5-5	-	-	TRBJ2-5	TGTGCCAGCAGCTTGAGGTCGGCCCCCACCCAAGAGACCCAGTACTTC	CASSLRSAPTQETQYF
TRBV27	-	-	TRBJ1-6	TGTGCCGTTCTGTGTGAGATATCCTATAATTCACCCCTCCACTTT	CAVLCEISYNSPLHF
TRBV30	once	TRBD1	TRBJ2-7	TGTGCCTGGAGCCATCCCCCGGGACAGGGGAGGTACGAGCAGTACTTC	CAWSHPPGQGRYEQYF
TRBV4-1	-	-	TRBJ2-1	TGCGCCAGCAGCCAAGTGGTCCCCCGGCGCAATGAGCAGTTCTTC	CASSQVVPRRNEQFF
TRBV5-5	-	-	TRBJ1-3	TGTGCCAGCAGCCCCAACCCCAGGACCGAGCTTCTAATTAGTGGAAACACCATATATTTT	CASSPNPRTELLISGNTIYF
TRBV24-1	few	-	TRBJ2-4	TGTGCCACCAGTGATTTACGTCGGTACCTAGCCAAAAACATTCAGTACTTC	CATSDLRRYLAKNIQYF
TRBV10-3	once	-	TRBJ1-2	TGTGCCATCAGTGAGTCGAGCCAGGGAGGCTATGGCTACACCTTC	CAISESSQGGYGYTF
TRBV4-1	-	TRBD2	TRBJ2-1	TGCGCCAGCAGACATGGGACTAGCGGGGGCCACAATGAGCAGTTCTTC	CASRHGTSGGHNEQFF